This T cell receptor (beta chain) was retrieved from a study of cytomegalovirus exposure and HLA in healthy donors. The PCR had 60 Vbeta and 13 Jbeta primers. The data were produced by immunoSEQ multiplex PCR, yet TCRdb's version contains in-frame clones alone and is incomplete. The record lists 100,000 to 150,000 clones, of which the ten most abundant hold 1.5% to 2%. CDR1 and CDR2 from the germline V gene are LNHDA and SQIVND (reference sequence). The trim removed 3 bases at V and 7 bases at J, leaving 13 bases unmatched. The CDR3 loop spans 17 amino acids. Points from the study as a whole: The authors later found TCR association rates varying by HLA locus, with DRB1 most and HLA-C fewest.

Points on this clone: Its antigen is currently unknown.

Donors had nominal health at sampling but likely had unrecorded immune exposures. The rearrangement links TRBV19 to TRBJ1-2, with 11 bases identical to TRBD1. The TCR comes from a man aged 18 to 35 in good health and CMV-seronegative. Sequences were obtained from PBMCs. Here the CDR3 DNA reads TGTGCCAGTAGTATTCCAGCCGGACAGGGGGCCGGGGCTGGCTACACCTTC. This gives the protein CASSIPAGQGAGAGYTF.